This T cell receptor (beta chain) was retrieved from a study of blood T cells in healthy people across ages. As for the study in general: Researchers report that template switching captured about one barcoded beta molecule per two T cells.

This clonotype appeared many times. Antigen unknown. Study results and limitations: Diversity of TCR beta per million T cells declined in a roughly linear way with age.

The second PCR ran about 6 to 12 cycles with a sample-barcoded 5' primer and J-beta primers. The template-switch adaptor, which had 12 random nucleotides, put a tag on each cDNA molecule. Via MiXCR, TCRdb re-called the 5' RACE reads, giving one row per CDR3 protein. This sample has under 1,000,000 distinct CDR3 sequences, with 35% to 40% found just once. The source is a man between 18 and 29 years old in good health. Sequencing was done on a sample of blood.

The CDR3 here is CASSLGTLTRNYGYTF. The DNA for the CDR3 is TGCGCCAGCAGCTTAGGGACACTGACTCGTAACTATGGCTACACCTTC. This chain joins TRBV5-1 and TRBJ1-2; maybe TRBD1 (6 bases). Trimming took 2 bases from V and 1 from J, leaving 15 bases between them. CDR3 length: 16 residues. The germline V gene encodes CDR1 SGHRS and CDR2 YFSETQ.